This entry lists 23 T cell receptor beta chains sequenced from one sample in a study of blood T cell repertoires in COVID-19. Measured with immunoSEQ multiplex PCR; TCRdb has only the in-frame clones, and not every one. The sample shows over 250,000 clones, about 89% of them seen only once. The sample consisted of peripheral blood. These receptors were taken from a man aged 50 to 59 with acute or convalescent COVID-19.

V and J are TRBV25-1 and TRBJ2-2, with D tentatively TRBD1 (5 bases). CDR3 length: 15 amino acids. V lost 5 bases to trimming and J lost 7 bases, with 17 bases between them. Looked up from germline, CDR1 is MGHDK and CDR2 is SYGVNS. Written as DNA, the CDR3 is TGTGCCAGCAGTCAGACGCTCGCCCAGGGCGGGGAGCTGTTTTTT. Translation: CASSQTLAQGGELFF.

The V gene is TRBV5-1, the J gene TRBJ1-3, with 12 bases aligning to TRBD1. V trimming: 4 bases; J trimming: 4 bases; junction bases outside the gene matches: 6. This CDR3 has 16 amino acids. Germline loops: CDR1 SGHRS, CDR2 YFSETQ. The DNA of the CDR3 is TGCGCCAGCAGCGTAACCGGGACAGGGGGCGGAAACACCATATATTTT. Amino acid sequence: CASSVTGTGGGNTIYF.

CDR3 coding DNA: TGTGCCAGTAGCACCGGGACAGGGGTCTACAATGAAAAACTGTTTTTT. Its protein product is CASSTGTGVYNEKLFF. The genes are TRBV19 and TRBJ1-4; 10 bases are a match to TRBD1. With V trimmed by 6 bases and J by 5 bases, 9 bases remained unmatched. CDR3 size: 16 residues. The V gene's germline CDR1 is LNHDA and CDR2 SQIVND (reference sequence).

J is TRBJ1-6 and V is TRBV5-4; 9 bases fit TRBD1. Germline-derived CDR1 and CDR2 are SGHNT and YYREEE (reference sequence). CDR3 length: 14 residues. Unmatched junction bases numbered 4, after V lost 4 bases and J lost 8 bases. The CDR3 sequence is CASSTGQGYSPLHF. Here the CDR3 DNA reads TGTGCCAGCAGCACCGGACAGGGGTATTCACCCCTCCACTTT.

The genes are TRBV7-2 and TRBJ2-7; D gene unclear. The CDR3 contains 14 residues. Germline lookup yields CDR1 SGHTA and CDR2 FQGNSA. V lost 5 bases and J 0 bases, leaving 11 bases between the germline ends. CDR3: CASSPRVSSYEQYF. The CDR3 DNA is TGTGCCAGCAGCCCCCGAGTGAGCTCCTACGAGCAGTACTTC.

J is TRBJ1-4 and V is TRBV20-1; D possibly corresponds to TRBD1 (6 bases). The germline CDR1 and CDR2 sequences are DFQATT and SNEGSKA (reference sequence). CDR3 size: 11 residues. Trimming left V 5 bases short and J 12 bases short, with 13 bases between. The DNA for the CDR3 is TGCAGTGCTTCAACAGGGTGGGAACTGTTTTTT. It is translated as CSASTGWELFF.

In DNA, the CDR3 is TGTGCCAGCTCAGCGGGACAGCTGAACACTGAAGCTTTCTTT. Translation: CASSAGQLNTEAFF. V is TRBV18 and J is TRBJ1-1, with 7 bases matching TRBD1. CDR3 length equals 14 residues. Trimming removed 5 bases from V and 0 bases from J; junction bases left unmatched: 3. Germline V gene data show CDR1 as KGHSH and CDR2 as LQKENI.

Notes on this clone: The sample has other DNA sequences that encode this CDR3 too. This sequence joins TRBV7-3 and TRBJ2-7; D is undetermined. Deletions cut 2 bases from V and 2 bases from J, with 7 bases between. Germline CDR1 SGHTA, CDR2 FQGTGA. The CDR3 is made up of 13 amino acids. CDR3 sequence: CASSLGQPYEQYF. CDR3 in DNA: TGTGCCAGCAGCTTAGGGCAGCCCTACGAGCAGTACTTC.

The chain couples TRBV9 to TRBJ2-7, with D tentatively TRBD1 (6 bases). The germline V and J ends were trimmed by 0 bases and 2 bases, with 12 bases remaining between them. Per the germline V gene, CDR1 is SGDLS and CDR2 is YYNGEE. The CDR3 spans 15 residues. CDR3 sequence: CASSVGGTPTYEQYF. In nucleotides, the CDR3 is TGTGCCAGCAGCGTAGGAGGGACACCAACCTACGAGCAGTACTTC. Combining the CDR3 with reference TRBV9 and TRBJ2-7 gives the whole variable domain DSGVTQTPKHLITATGQRVTLRCSPRSGDLSVYWYQQSLDQGLQFLIQYYNGEERAKGNILERFSAQQFPDLHSELNLSSLELGDSALYFCASSVGGTPTYEQYFGPGTRLTVT.

The chain links TRBV29-1 to TRBJ2-3; weak D call: TRBD1 (6 bases). The V gene lost 4 bases and the J gene lost 1 base, with 9 bases spanning the gap. The CDR3 loop spans 13 amino acids. The V gene's germline CDR1 is SQVTM and CDR2 ANQGSEA. CDR3 sequence (DNA): TGCAGCGTTGGAAACAGGGGCACAGATACGCAGTATTTT. Translation gives CSVGNRGTDTQYF.

V gene TRBV7-3 combines with J gene TRBJ2-7; a possible D gene is TRBD2 (6 bases). The germline CDR1 and CDR2 sequences are SGHTA and FQGTGA. The CDR3 has 13 amino acids. V lost 5 bases to trimming and J lost 1 base, with 9 bases between them. The CDR3 DNA is TGTGCCAGCAGCAAAGGGACTTCCTACGAGCAGTACTTC. Translated: CASSKGTSYEQYF. Combining the CDR3 with reference TRBV7-3 and TRBJ2-7 gives the whole variable domain GAGVSQTPSNKVTEKGKYVELRCDPISGHTALYWYRQSLGQGPEFLIYFQGTGAADDSGLPNDRFFAVRPEGSVSTLKIQRTERGDSAVYLCASSKGTSYEQYFGPGTRLTVT.

The chain is built from TRBV7-2 and TRBJ1-2; unclear D gene. V lost 3 bases to trimming and J lost 5 bases, with 10 bases between them. Per germline, CDR1 SGHTA and CDR2 FQGNSA. CDR3 size: 13 residues. CDR3 protein: CASSFGSLYGYTF. DNA of the CDR3: TGTGCCAGCAGCTTCGGGAGCCTTTATGGCTACACCTTC.

The V and J genes are TRBV5-6 and TRBJ1-6; unclear D gene. The CDR3 extends over 13 amino acids. V was pared by 0 bases and J by 7 bases, with 5 bases between. From germline, CDR1 is SGHDT and CDR2 YYEEEE. The CDR3 DNA follows: TGTGCCAGCAGCTTGGGGAGCAATTCACCCCTCCACTTT. It yields the protein CASSLGSNSPLHF.

This chain connects TRBV10-3 to TRBJ1-6; TRBD1 is a possible D gene (6 bases). The ends were cut back, 5 bases at V and 7 bases at J, with 12 bases in the middle. This CDR3 is built from 14 residues. The germline gives CDR1 ENHRY, CDR2 SYGVKD. CDR3 loop: CAISMQGQNSPLHF. The CDR3 DNA reads as TGTGCCATCAGTATGCAGGGGCAGAATTCACCCCTCCACTTT.

This chain uses TRBV7-9 with TRBJ2-7; 9 nucleotides line up with TRBD2. V gave up 5 bases and J gave up 6 bases; unmatched junction bases: 11. The germline CDR1 and CDR2 sequences are SEHNR and FQNEAQ (reference sequence). CDR3 length: 15 amino acids. The CDR3 here is CASSRLAVLTSEQYF. In DNA form, the CDR3 reads TGTGCCAGCAGCCGACTAGCGGTGTTGACGTCCGAGCAGTACTTC.

This chain links TRBV30 with TRBJ1-4; TRBD1 aligns across 8 bases. The germline V gene has CDR1 GTSNPN and CDR2 SVGIG (reference sequence). V lost 1 base, J lost 8 bases, and 9 bases stayed unmatched. CDR3 length: 15 amino acids. CDR3 nucleotide sequence: TGTGCCTGGAGTGCTCGGACAGGGTATGGGGAAAAACTGTTTTTT. Translation gives CAWSARTGYGEKLFF.

CDR3 sequence reads: CASSETSGGPDTQYF. The CDR3 nucleotides read TGTGCCAGCAGTGAAACTAGCGGGGGCCCAGATACGCAGTATTTT. This chain uses TRBV25-1 with TRBJ2-3; 11 bases match TRBD2. This CDR3 region has 15 residues. The V gene end was trimmed by 2 bases and the J gene end by 4 bases; junction bases not matched to a gene: 2. Germline V gene data show CDR1 as MGHDK and CDR2 as SYGVNS. The whole variable domain, filled in from reference TRBV25-1 and TRBJ2-3, reads EADIYQTPRYLVIGTGKKITLECSQTMGHDKMYWYQQDPGMELHLIHYSYGVNSTEKGDLSSESTVSRIRTEHFPLTLESARPSHTSQYLCASSETSGGPDTQYFGPGTRLTVL.

The chain combines TRBV30 with TRBJ1-5; D remains ambiguous. Germline assignment: CDR1 GTSNPN and CDR2 SVGIG (reference sequence). V was shortened by 0 bases and J by 1 base, with 7 bases between the two germline ends. The CDR3 has 14 residues. The CDR3 sequence is CAWSVLASNQPQHF. CDR3 nucleotide sequence: TGTGCCTGGAGTGTACTCGCAAGCAATCAGCCCCAGCATTTT.

The chain joins TRBV3-1 (or the pseudogene TRBV3-2) to TRBJ1-5; 7 bases align to TRBD1. The CDR3 is made up of 16 amino acids. The V gene end was trimmed by 1 base and the J gene end by 4 bases; junction bases not matched to a gene: 7. Germline loops: CDR1 LGHDT, CDR2 YNNKEL (reference sequence). CDR3 bases: TGTGCCAGCAGCCAAGTCGGAGGGGGCTCTAATCAGCCCCAGCATTTT. It specifies CASSQVGGGSNQPQHF.

The table lists this clone with a count of one. Additional DNA sequences in this sample encode the identical CDR3. The V gene is TRBV5-1, the J gene TRBJ2-3, with TRBD2 as a possible D gene (5 bases). Trimming removed 1 base at V and 0 bases at J, with 6 bases between. CDR1 and CDR2 from the germline V gene are SGHRS and YFSETQ. This CDR3 has 14 residues. As DNA, the CDR3 is TGCGCCAGCAGCTTGCTAGCTAGCACAGATACGCAGTATTTT. It is translated as CASSLLASTDTQYF.

This chain joins TRBV19 and TRBJ2-7; no firm D call. Trimming took 2 bases from V and 3 from J, leaving 8 bases between them. CDR3 length equals 13 residues. CDR1 is LNHDA and CDR2 is SQIVND in the germline V gene (reference sequence). CDR3 sequence (DNA): TGTGCCAGTAGTATACCAGGTGGCTACGAGCAGTACTTC. This gives the protein CASSIPGGYEQYF.

This clone was counted only a few times. The gene calls are TRBV14 and TRBJ1-1; TRBD1 matches at 7 bases. Germline V gives CDR1 SGHDN, CDR2 FVKESK. With 5 bases clipped from V and 11 bases from J, the junction kept 11 bases outside the gene matches. The CDR3 consists of 13 residues. The CDR3 sequence: CASSINEGAGAFF. The CDR3 nucleotides are TGTGCCAGCAGCATTAACGAGGGGGCTGGCGCTTTCTTT.

J is TRBJ2-3 and V is TRBV3-1 (or the pseudogene TRBV3-2); D unclear. The CDR3 is 13 amino acids. Germline CDR1 is LGHDT and CDR2 is YNNKEL (reference sequence). Trimming stripped 6 bases from V and 2 bases from J, with 9 bases between. The CDR3 region has the DNA TGTGCCAGCAGACCCCGAGACACAGATACGCAGTATTTT. It translates to CASRPRDTDTQYF.